This TCR beta chain was profiled in a study of blood T cell repertoires in COVID-19 (dated by TCRdb to the early 2020s). Concerning the study at large: Collaborator samples came from the United States, Italy and Spain and covered acute and convalescent phases of COVID-19. Deeply sampled blood TCRbeta repertoires from subjects exposed to, actively infected with, or recovered from COVID-19 were included in the dataset. Where HLA class I and class II types were available, the types were taken from metadata supplied by the sample provider, not from assay-based typing. The samples were drawn from two sources: the first 160 participants of the ongoing ImmuneRACE study, and fewer than 1,500 subjects contributed by 6 global collaborators. The repertoires were made available in a free public database intended to serve as a resource for research on the immune response to SARS-CoV-2. The material from the prospective study consisted of cDNA or gDNA derived from T cells, B-cell-depleted T cells, or PBMCs. The sample metadata nearly always contained a de-identified subject ID, COVID-19 status, age in years and sex.

CDR1 and CDR2 are read off the germline V gene as SGHRS and YFSETQ. The junction shows trimming of 4 bases on V and 5 bases on J, plus 12 bases between the germline ends. From cysteine to phenylalanine, the CDR3 is 13 amino acids long. Left in the record is the CDR3 DNA by itself, 39 bases read in frame from the first base. The paper as a whole reports these results and caveats: Clinical and demographic metadata were provided uncurated, with the amount varying by source and participant.

TCRbeta CDR3 regions were amplified from genomic DNA using the immunoSEQ Assay, a bias-controlled multiplex PCR. The study's processing was this. The number of nucleated cells in each sample was estimated from the amplification of reference gene primers within the assay. Sequence reads were collapsed and filtered to measure the absolute abundance of every unique TCRbeta CDR3 rearrangement. For each sample, productive Simpson clonality was calculated as the square root of Simpson's diversity index across productive rearrangements. What TCRdb holds here is the immuneACCESS table cut down to in-frame rearrangements. Part of the clones is not present; checked against another copy, under half of the missing clones reflect an unresolved V gene, and the others are unexplained. The V and J calls and clone size come from that table; D and trimming were worked out from the DNA. The sample table holds under 200,000 clones, of which roughly nine tenths were seen once. The ten largest account for about 2% of the sample.

A note on this clone: Its recognized antigen is unknown. No much larger clone is present one base from it, and per-base qualities are unavailable.

Whole blood was collected in K2EDTA tubes by collaborating institutions according to the institutions' own protocols. For TCRbeta analysis, collaborator samples were shipped as frozen whole blood, as isolated PBMCs, or as DNA extracted from either sample type. Sequencing input: peripheral blood. This TCR derives from a man aged 70 or older with active or convalescent COVID-19. This chain joins TRBV5-1 to TRBJ1-1; 5 matching bases give a weak D call of TRBD1. The CDR3 here reads CASSPRVGTEAFF. In nucleotide form, the sequence is TGCGCCAGCAGCCCCAGGGTAGGTACTGAAGCTTTCTTT.